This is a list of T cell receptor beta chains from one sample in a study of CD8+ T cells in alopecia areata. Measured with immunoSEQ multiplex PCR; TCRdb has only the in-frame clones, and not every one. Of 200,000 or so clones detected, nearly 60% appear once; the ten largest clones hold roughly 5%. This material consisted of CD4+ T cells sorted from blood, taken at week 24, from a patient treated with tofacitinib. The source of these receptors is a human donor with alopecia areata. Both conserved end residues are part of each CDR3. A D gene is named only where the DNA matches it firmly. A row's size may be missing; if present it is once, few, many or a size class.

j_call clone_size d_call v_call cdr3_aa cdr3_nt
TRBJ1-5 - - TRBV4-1 CASSQDQRTAQPQHF TGCGCCAGCAGCCAAGACCAAAGAACTGCTCAGCCCCAGCATTTT
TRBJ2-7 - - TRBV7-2 CASSLGSTGYYEQYF TGTGCCAGCAGCTTAGGGTCAACAGGGTACTACGAGCAGTACTTC
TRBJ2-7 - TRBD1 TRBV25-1 CASRMGQGAYEQYF TGTGCCAGCAGAATGGGACAGGGGGCCTACGAGCAGTACTTC
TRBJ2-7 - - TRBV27 CASGADAAGIHEQYF TGTGCCAGCGGGGCCGATGCGGCAGGGATCCACGAGCAGTACTTC
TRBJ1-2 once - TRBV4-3 CASSQDRDYGYTF TGCGCCAGCAGCCAAGACAGGGACTATGGCTACACCTTC
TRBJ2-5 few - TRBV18 CASSPPTVWETQYF TGTGCCAGCTCACCACCCACAGTGTGGGAGACCCAGTACTTC
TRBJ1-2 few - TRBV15 CATSRDLGRGGGYTF TGTGCCACCAGCAGAGATTTAGGCAGGGGCGGCGGCTACACCTTC
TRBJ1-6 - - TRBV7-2 CASSLLTAVLDSPLHF TGTGCCAGCAGCTTACTGACGGCGGTTCTAGATTCACCCCTCCACTTT
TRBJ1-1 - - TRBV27 CASSLGFQNTEAFF TGTGCCAGCAGTTTAGGGTTTCAGAACACTGAAGCTTTCTTT
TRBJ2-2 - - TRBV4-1 CASSRGPPTGELFF TGCGCCAGCAGCAGGGGCCCGCCAACCGGGGAGCTGTTTTTT
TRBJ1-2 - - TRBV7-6 CASSFGPDTNYGYTF TGTGCCAGCAGCTTCGGGCCTGATACTAACTATGGCTACACCTTC
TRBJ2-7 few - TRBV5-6 CASSLEGRAVSYEQYF TGTGCCAGCAGCTTGGAGGGCAGGGCCGTCTCCTACGAGCAGTACTTC
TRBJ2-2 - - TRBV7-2 CASSLTGTPAGELFF TGTGCCAGCAGCTTAACCGGGACTCCGGCCGGGGAGCTGTTTTTT
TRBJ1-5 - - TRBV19 CASSIAGSNQPQHF TGTGCCAGTAGTATAGCAGGTTCCAATCAGCCCCAGCATTTT
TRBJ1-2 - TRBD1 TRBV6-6 CASSNDRGYGYTF TGTGCCAGCAGCAACGACAGGGGGTATGGCTACACCTTC
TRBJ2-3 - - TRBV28 CASMGDEGTDTQYF TGTGCCAGCATGGGGGATGAAGGCACAGATACGCAGTATTTT
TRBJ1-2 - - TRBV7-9 CASSLNPRVLSYTF TGTGCCAGCAGCCTAAATCCCCGGGTCCTGAGCTACACCTTC
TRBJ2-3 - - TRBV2 CASRDRLSTDTQYF TGTGCCAGCCGGGACCGCCTTAGCACAGATACGCAGTATTTT
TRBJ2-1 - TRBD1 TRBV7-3 CASSSRQGEQFF TGTGCCAGCAGCTCACGACAGGGCGAGCAGTTCTTC
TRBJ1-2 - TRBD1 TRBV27 CASSLQGVGYTF TGTGCCAGCAGTTTACAGGGGGTAGGCTACACCTTC
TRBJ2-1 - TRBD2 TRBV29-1 CSVQGLAGGNEQFF TGCAGCGTCCAAGGACTAGCGGGAGGCAATGAGCAGTTCTTC
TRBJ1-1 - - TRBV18 CASHQEAGGTEAFF TGTGCCAGCCACCAGGAAGCGGGGGGCACTGAAGCTTTCTTT
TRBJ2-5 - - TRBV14 CASSQLGHQETQYF TGTGCCAGCAGCCAACTGGGACATCAAGAGACCCAGTACTTC
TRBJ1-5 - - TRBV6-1 CASSHATGSNQPQHF TGTGCCAGCAGCCATGCGACAGGATCAAATCAGCCCCAGCATTTT
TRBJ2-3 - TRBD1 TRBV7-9 CASSVTGGRTDTQYF TGTGCCAGCAGCGTGACAGGGGGCCGCACAGATACGCAGTATTTT
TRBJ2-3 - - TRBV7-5 CASSTAAGGSTDTQYF TGTGCCAGCAGCACGGCAGCGGGGGGGAGCACAGATACGCAGTATTTT
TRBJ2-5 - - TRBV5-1 CASSLYNQETQYF TGCGCCAGCAGCTTGTACAACCAAGAGACCCAGTACTTC
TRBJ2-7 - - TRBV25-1 CASRNADYEQYF TGTGCCAGCAGGAACGCCGATTACGAGCAGTACTTC
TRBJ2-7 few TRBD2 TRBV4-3 CASSPAGGIYYEQYF TGCGCCAGCAGCCCAGCGGGAGGGATCTACTACGAGCAGTACTTC
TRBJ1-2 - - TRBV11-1 CASSAMEGRFSGYTF TGTGCCAGCAGCGCGATGGAGGGGAGGTTTTCTGGCTACACCTTC